This T cell receptor (beta chain) emerged from a study of OX40 agonist ivuxolimab in advanced cancers. Study information: Therapy given before enrollment (anti-PD-1, anti-PD-L1 or anti-CTLA-4) was allowed, and 40% to 50% had some.

General observations from the study: Several nonresponders also turned out to have low normalized T-cell clonal expansion. Which antigen the expanded peripheral T cells recognized is unknown.

The repertoire was sequenced with immunoSEQ multiplex PCR; TCRdb's copy has only in-frame clones and lacks some. The sample shows about 75,000 clones, roughly nine tenths of them seen only once. Germline V gene data show CDR1 as MDHEN and CDR2 as SYDVKM. Trimming pared 6 bases from V and 8 bases from J, leaving 15 bases between. The CDR3 length is 13 residues. Blood sampling was done at baseline, cycle 4 day 1, and cycle 7 day 1. On this clone: Its antigen is not known.

This chain uses TRBV28 with TRBJ2-3; D gene ambiguous. Sequenced here: CD4+ or CD8+ T cells sorted from blood, sampled in a trial of the OX40 agonist ivuxolimab. The source is an adult with an advanced solid tumor such as melanoma, head and neck, liver or kidney cancer. In DNA form, the CDR3 reads TGTGCCAGCAGATGGTACAGCAAAGGTACGCAGTATTTT. This codes for CASRWYSKGTQYF.